This TCR beta chain is drawn from a study of shared clonotypes between healthy human individuals. Among the donors, all were Caucasian adults who lived in Nashville, Tennessee. On sorted subsets, replicate PCRs used 200 ng DNA, or 31,000 or so T cell genomes. Sequencing used immunoSEQ multiplex PCR; TCRdb keeps in-frame clones, though not all of them. The table has over 2 million clones, 85% to 95% seen once. Unmatched junction bases numbered 5, after V lost 5 bases and J lost 2 bases. The germline CDR1 and CDR2 sequences are SGHVS and FQNEAQ. This CDR3 has 14 residues. This clone showed up just once. The material sequenced was naive CD4+ T cells sorted from blood. This sample's subset: CD45RA+ positively selected. The V gene is TRBV7-8, the J gene TRBJ1-1; 7 nucleotides align to TRBD1. The TCR originated in a man between 18 and 35 years old in good health. CDR3: CASSTGAINTEAFF. The CDR3 DNA sequence: TGTGCCAGCAGCACAGGGGCAATTAACACTGAAGCTTTCTTT. The full variable domain, in which reference TRBV7-8 and TRBJ1-1 provide the parts outside the CDR3, is GAGVSQSPRYKVAKRGQDVALRCDPISGHVSLFWYQQALGQGPEFLTYFQNEAQLDKSGLPSDRFFAERPEGSVSTLKIQRTQQEDSAVYLCASSTGAINTEAFFGQGTRLTVV.